Below are 32 T cell receptor beta chains sequenced from a single sample in a study of cytomegalovirus exposure and HLA in healthy donors. In the PCR, 60 Vbeta and 13 Jbeta primers were used. TCRdb's table, derived via immunoSEQ multiplex PCR, lists solely in-frame clones and lacks some. Of 160,000 or so clones in the sample, 80% to 90% were seen once. Input material: PBMCs. The source is a woman aged 45-65 years in good health and CMV-seronegative.

The gene calls are TRBV19 and TRBJ2-1; D ambiguous. Trimming took 5 bases from V and 1 from J, leaving 9 bases between them. Germline V gives CDR1 LNHDA, CDR2 SQIVND (reference sequence). The CDR3 extends over 14 amino acids. The CDR3 is CASSRVPSYNEQFF. The DNA for the CDR3 is TGTGCCAGTAGTCGGGTCCCATCCTACAATGAGCAGTTCTTC. Using reference TRBV19 and TRBJ2-1 for the parts outside the CDR3, the full variable domain is DGGITQSPKYLFRKEGQNVTLSCEQNLNHDAMYWYRQDPGQGLRLIYYSQIVNDFQKGDIAEGYSVSREKKESFPLTVTSAQKNPTAFYLCASSRVPSYNEQFFGPGTRLTVL.

The V gene is TRBV7-2, the J gene TRBJ2-1; the match to TRBD2 covers 11 bases. The CDR3 length is 16 residues. Per germline, CDR1 SGHTA and CDR2 FQGNSA. With 6 bases clipped from V and 7 bases from J, the junction kept 11 bases outside the gene matches. CDR3 amino acids: CASRQTSSGGRNEQFF. DNA for the CDR3: TGTGCCAGCAGACAAACATCTAGCGGGGGGAGGAATGAGCAGTTCTTC.

The V gene is TRBV2, the J gene TRBJ2-3, with 7 bases matching TRBD1. This CDR3 has 15 amino acids. Germline CDR1 and CDR2: SNHLY and FYNNEI. V gave up 6 bases and J gave up 5 bases; unmatched junction bases: 11. The CDR3: CASRKRQGAEDTQYF. The CDR3 DNA follows: TGTGCCAGCAGGAAAAGACAGGGCGCCGAAGATACGCAGTATTTT.

This clone showed up just once. V usage is TRBV7-2 and J usage is TRBJ2-5; the match to TRBD2 covers 9 bases. The DNA end favors TRBJ2-7, so the J call may be wrong. Germline V CDR1 and CDR2: SGHTA, FQGNSA. The CDR3 length is 16 residues. CDR3: CASSSRAGGPSYEQYF. For the CDR3, the DNA is TGTGCCAGCAGCTCCAGAGCGGGAGGACCCTCCTACGAGCAGTACTTC.

The CDR3 loop is CASSLGHSNTEAFF. The CDR3 DNA follows: TGTGCCAGCAGCTTGGGACACTCGAACACTGAAGCTTTCTTT. The V and J genes are TRBV7-3 and TRBJ1-1; TRBD1 might be the D (6 bases). The CDR3 length is 14 residues. V was shortened by 3 bases and J by 1 base, with 9 bases between the two germline ends. CDR1 is SGHTA and CDR2 is FQGTGA in the germline V gene.

This chain uses TRBV5-1 with TRBJ2-5; the match to TRBD2 covers 8 bases. The CDR3 spans 15 residues. The germline gives CDR1 SGHRS, CDR2 YFSETQ. V trimming: 1 base; J trimming: 5 bases; junction bases outside the gene matches: 7. The CDR3 sequence: CASSLRSGGGETQYF. The CDR3 coding sequence is TGCGCCAGCAGCTTGCGGAGCGGGGGCGGTGAGACCCAGTACTTC.

This rearrangement joins TRBV6-1 to TRBJ2-3, with unresolved D. The CDR3 runs to 14 residues. Trimming shortened V by 7 bases and J by 4 bases, and 15 bases separated the two germline ends. Germline CDR1 is MNHNS and CDR2 is SASEGT. The CDR3 nucleotides read TGTGCCAGCATCGATGGAGTTCGGGCAGATACGCAGTATTTT. Encoded protein: CASIDGVRADTQYF.

The chain is built from TRBV7-2 and TRBJ2-7; D is possibly TRBD2 (5 bases). Germline V gene lookup returns CDR1 SGHTA and CDR2 FQGNSA. The CDR3 loop spans 16 amino acids. The V end lost 5 bases, the J end lost 2 bases, and 19 bases lay between the germline ends. As DNA, the CDR3 is TGTGCCAGCAGCCTGCCACTTACGGGGAGACCCTACGAGCAGTACTTC. Its translation: CASSLPLTGRPYEQYF.

V and J are TRBV30 and TRBJ2-7; D may be TRBD2 (6 bases). Germline CDR1 and CDR2: GTSNPN and SVGIG (reference sequence). The CDR3 totals 14 residues. V lost 6 bases to trimming and J lost 2 bases, with 17 bases between them. CDR3 amino acids: CACQLRGRPYEQYF. In DNA form, the CDR3 reads TGTGCCTGCCAGCTGAGAGGGAGGCCCTACGAGCAGTACTTC.

The V call is TRBV27, the J call TRBJ1-2, with unresolved D. V was pared by 6 bases and J by 6 bases, with 20 bases between. The germline CDR1 and CDR2 sequences are MNHEY and SMNVEV (reference sequence). This CDR3 spans 15 amino acids. The DNA of the CDR3 is TGTGCCAGCAGCTTGGGGAGCCTACAGAGGGATGGCTACACCTTC. Protein: CASSLGSLQRDGYTF.

The CDR3 DNA is TGTGCCAGCAGCCGGTGGCAGGGCCTCAGCACAGATACGCAGTATTTT. This translates into CASSRWQGLSTDTQYF. V usage is TRBV14 and J usage is TRBJ2-3; tentative D call: TRBD1 (5 bases). The V end lost 4 bases, the J end lost 0 bases, and 14 bases lay between the germline ends. Germline assignment: CDR1 SGHDN and CDR2 FVKESK. The CDR3 runs 16 residues.

A remark on this clone: Germline and junction disagree at one end, which may indicate a read error. The gene calls are TRBV6-1 and TRBJ1-5; D is possibly TRBD1 (6 bases). The CDR3 is 15 residues long. CDR1 is MNHNS, CDR2 SASEGT, per germline. The CDR3 reads CASSEGRQGNQPQHF. The CDR3 DNA follows: TGTGCCAGCAGCGAAGGACGACAGGGCAATCAGCCCCAGCATTTT.

This chain connects TRBV7-8 to TRBJ1-6; D not resolved. This CDR3 is built from 16 residues. Germline V gene sequence: CDR1 SGHVS, CDR2 FQNEAQ. V was cut by 5 bases and J by 0 bases, with 11 bases left in between. CDR3 DNA sequence: TGTGCCAGCAGCAATCGTCCAGGCTCCTATAATTCACCCCTCCACTTT. Translation gives CASSNRPGSYNSPLHF.

This sequence joins TRBV5-6 and TRBJ2-1; the D gene is possibly TRBD2 (6 bases). The length of the CDR3 is 17 residues. V lost 3 bases and J 0 bases, leaving 16 bases between the germline ends. Germline CDR1 and CDR2: SGHDT and YYEEEE. The CDR3 DNA follows: TGTGCCAGCAGCTCCGTCGGGACTTTTGGCTCCTACAATGAGCAGTTCTTC. Protein sequence: CASSSVGTFGSYNEQFF.

Comments on this clone: The same CDR3 arises from other DNA sequences in this sample as well. This chain connects TRBV28 to TRBJ2-3; 7 nucleotides align to TRBD2. Trimming at V came to 2 bases and at J to 6 bases, leaving 8 bases not matched to a gene. The CDR3 totals 15 residues. The germline V gene encodes CDR1 MDHEN and CDR2 SYDVKM. The CDR3 nucleotides are TGTGCCAGCAGTTTAGAACTAGCGATGGAGGATACGCAGTATTTT. Translated, it gives CASSLELAMEDTQYF.

V gene TRBV2 combines with J gene TRBJ2-5; D is possibly TRBD1 (5 bases). V lost 1 base to trimming and J lost 10 bases, with 16 bases between them. The CDR3 consists of 14 residues. The germline V gene encodes CDR1 SNHLY and CDR2 FYNNEI. CDR3 sequence reads: CASSEGGVAPIQYF. The CDR3 DNA sequence: TGTGCCAGCAGTGAAGGGGGCGTAGCCCCCATCCAGTACTTC.

The gene calls are TRBV6-1 and TRBJ2-5; tentative D call: TRBD2 (6 bases). This CDR3 is 13 amino acids long. The V end was cut by 3 bases, the J end by 7 bases, with 12 bases between. Germline values: CDR1 MNHNS, CDR2 SASEGT. Written as DNA, the CDR3 is TGTGCCAGCAGTGATAGGGGAGGCGGGACCCAGTACTTC. The encoded protein is CASSDRGGGTQYF.

The rearrangement uses TRBV5-4 and TRBJ2-2, with D maybe TRBD2 (5 bases). The CDR3 is made up of 15 amino acids. V shed 3 bases and J shed 5 bases, with 14 bases lying between them. Looked up from germline, CDR1 is SGHNT and CDR2 is YYREEE (reference sequence). The CDR3 DNA follows: TGTGCCAGCAGCTACGGACTCGAGGGAACCGGGGAGCTGTTTTTT. This gives the protein CASSYGLEGTGELFF.

As to this clone: The identical CDR3 is also encoded by other nucleotide sequences in the sample. V usage is TRBV5-6 and J usage is TRBJ2-7, with 8 bases lining up with TRBD1. J lost 4 bases, V lost 2 bases, and 5 bases had no gene match. The germline gives CDR1 SGHDT, CDR2 YYEEEE. CDR3 length equals 14 residues. The CDR3 region is CASSLGQGSYEQYF. The CDR3 DNA follows: TGTGCCAGCAGCTTAGGACAGGGTTCTTACGAGCAGTACTTC.

V usage is TRBV5-1 and J usage is TRBJ1-1; D perhaps matches TRBD1 (5 bases). The CDR3 sequence is 13 residues long. Germline V gene data show CDR1 as SGHRS and CDR2 as YFSETQ. V was trimmed by 7 bases and J by 7 bases, leaving 17 bases between them. In DNA form, the CDR3 reads TGCGCCAGCGCCCCCGGTGGGGGGGTTGAAGCTTTCTTT. It codes for CASAPGGGVEAFF.

V and J are TRBV28 and TRBJ1-5; TRBD1 aligns across 8 bases. With 5 bases clipped from V and 11 bases from J, the junction kept 8 bases outside the gene matches. Per the germline V gene, CDR1 is MDHEN and CDR2 is SYDVKM. The CDR3 length is 13 residues. The CDR3 DNA is TGTGCCAGCAGTCCGGGACAGGAAACGTCCCAGCATTTT. It is translated as CASSPGQETSQHF.

CDR3 nucleotide sequence: TGTGCCAGCAGCCCAGAGGGAGAGAGGGCTGGAAACACCATATATTTT. This sequence encodes CASSPEGERAGNTIYF. The chain employs TRBV11-2 and TRBJ1-3; no clear D. The CDR3 contains 16 residues. Germline V gene sequence: CDR1 SGHAT, CDR2 FQNNGV. V was shortened by 5 bases and J by 2 bases, with 16 bases between the two germline ends.

The gene calls are TRBV11-2 and TRBJ2-5, with D possibly matching TRBD1 (5 bases). The germline V and J ends were trimmed by 2 bases and 4 bases, with 23 bases remaining between them. Germline CDR1 and CDR2: SGHAT and FQNNGV. CDR3 size: 18 residues. The CDR3 bases are TGTGCCAGCAGCTTACTTCACCTAAACAGGACCCTCCGAGAGACCCAGTACTTC. It specifies CASSLLHLNRTLRETQYF.

This rearrangement joins TRBV7-2 to TRBJ2-5; D is perhaps TRBD1 (7 bases). Trimming shortened V by 4 bases and J by 4 bases, and 10 bases separated the two germline ends. CDR1 SGHTA and CDR2 FQGNSA come from the germline V gene. CDR3 size: 13 residues. CDR3 DNA sequence: TGTGCCAGCAGCTCAGGGGGGACAGAGACCCAGTACTTC. Translation: CASSSGGTETQYF.

The chain joins TRBV28 to TRBJ1-5; D gene uncertain. Germline V lookup: CDR1 MDHEN, CDR2 SYDVKM. The CDR3 is 14 residues long. With 5 bases removed from V and 6 bases from J, the gap between germline ends came to 14 bases. DNA of the CDR3: TGTGCCAGCAGTCCTCCCATTCCAGGTCAGCCCCAGCATTTT. Its protein is CASSPPIPGQPQHF.

The rearrangement links TRBV5-6 to TRBJ2-3, with TRBD2 matching over 7 bases. J lost 4 bases, V lost 8 bases, and 13 bases had no gene match. CDR1 is SGHDT, CDR2 YYEEEE, per germline. The CDR3 is 15 residues long. CDR3 residues: CASSLGRPRPDTQYF. Written as DNA, the CDR3 is TGTGCCAGTTCCCTCGGGAGGCCGAGGCCAGATACGCAGTATTTT.

The rearrangement links TRBV30 to TRBJ2-7; D unresolved. This CDR3 is built from 12 residues. Germline lookup yields CDR1 GTSNPN and CDR2 SVGIG (reference sequence). The V end was cut by 1 base, the J end by 3 bases, with 7 bases between. CDR3 sequence reads: CAWSGRGYEQYF. In DNA form, the CDR3 reads TGTGCCTGGAGTGGGCGAGGCTACGAGCAGTACTTC.

This chain connects TRBV2 to TRBJ1-1; possible D gene TRBD1, 6 bases. The germline V and J ends were trimmed by 7 bases and 4 bases, with 22 bases remaining between them. The CDR3 runs 16 residues. Germline loops: CDR1 SNHLY, CDR2 FYNNEI. CDR3 bases: TGTGCCAGCATTAATAAGATCGGGGGGCAGGGCACTGAAGCTTTCTTT. Its translation is CASINKIGGQGTEAFF. Full variable domain (rest looked up from reference TRBV2 and TRBJ1-1): EPEVTQTPSHQVTQMGQEVILRCVPISNHLYFYWYRQILGQKVEFLVSFYNNEISEKSEIFDDQFSVERPDGSNFTLKIRSTKLEDSAMYFCASINKIGGQGTEAFFGQGTRLTVV.

This clone has just a few counts. This sequence joins TRBV7-9 and TRBJ2-7, with 8 bases fitting TRBD1. This CDR3 spans 15 amino acids. Per germline, CDR1 SEHNR and CDR2 FQNEAQ (reference sequence). V gave up 5 bases and J gave up 2 bases; unmatched junction bases: 8. CDR3 bases: TGTGCCAGCAGCCTATATGGACAGGGAACCTACGAGCAGTACTTC. Translating gives CASSLYGQGTYEQYF. The variable domain in full, completed from reference TRBV7-9 and TRBJ2-7, reads DTGVSQNPRHKITKRGQNVTFRCDPISEHNRLYWYRQTLGQGPEFLTYFQNEAQLEKSRLLSDRFSAERPKGSFSTLEIQRTEQGDSAMYLCASSLYGQGTYEQYFGPGTRLTVT.

V usage is TRBV5-6 and J usage is TRBJ1-1, with D unresolved. The germline V gene has CDR1 SGHDT and CDR2 YYEEEE. This CDR3 has 12 residues. Trimming took off 5 bases at V and 4 bases at J, with 9 bases between the two ends. Here the CDR3 reads CASRYGSTEAFF. The CDR3 coding sequence is TGTGCCAGCAGGTACGGGTCCACTGAAGCTTTCTTT.

J is TRBJ2-2 and V is TRBV7-3, with D possibly TRBD1 on 5 matching bases. Germline V lookup: CDR1 SGHTA, CDR2 FQGTGA. Deletions cut 5 bases from V and 5 bases from J, with 9 bases between. This CDR3 is built from 13 residues. The CDR3 loop is CASSPQGTGELFF. As DNA, the CDR3 is TGTGCCAGCAGCCCTCAGGGTACCGGGGAGCTGTTTTTT. The full variable domain, completed using reference TRBV7-3 and TRBJ2-2, is GAGVSQTPSNKVTEKGKYVELRCDPISGHTALYWYRQSLGQGPEFLIYFQGTGAADDSGLPNDRFFAVRPEGSVSTLKIQRTERGDSAVYLCASSPQGTGELFFGEGSRLTVL.

The chain employs TRBV7-2 and TRBJ1-1; no firm D call. Per germline, CDR1 SGHTA and CDR2 FQGNSA. V was shortened by 1 base and J by 10 bases, with 13 bases between the two germline ends. The CDR3 spans 13 residues. CDR3 DNA sequence: TGTGCCAGCAGCTTAGAGAGGTCTAAGACAGCTTTCTTT. The encoded protein is CASSLERSKTAFF.